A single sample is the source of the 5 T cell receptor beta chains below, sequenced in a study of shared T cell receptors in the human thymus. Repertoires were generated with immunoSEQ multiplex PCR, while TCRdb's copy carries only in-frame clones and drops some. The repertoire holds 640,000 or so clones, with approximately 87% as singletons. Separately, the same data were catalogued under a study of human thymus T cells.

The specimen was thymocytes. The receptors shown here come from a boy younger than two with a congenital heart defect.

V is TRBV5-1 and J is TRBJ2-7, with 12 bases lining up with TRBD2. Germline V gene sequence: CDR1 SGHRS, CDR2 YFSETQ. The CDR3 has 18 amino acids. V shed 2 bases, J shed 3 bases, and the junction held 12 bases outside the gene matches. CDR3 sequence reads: CASSFRGGGLAGHYEQYF. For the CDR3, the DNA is TGCGCCAGCAGCTTTCGAGGTGGCGGACTAGCGGGGCACTACGAGCAGTACTTC.

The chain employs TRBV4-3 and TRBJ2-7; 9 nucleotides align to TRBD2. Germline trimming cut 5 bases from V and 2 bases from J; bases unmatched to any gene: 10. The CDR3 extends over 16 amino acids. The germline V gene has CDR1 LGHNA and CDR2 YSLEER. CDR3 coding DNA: TGCGCCAGCAGCATTAACACTAGCGGGCAGGCCTACGAGCAGTACTTC. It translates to CASSINTSGQAYEQYF.

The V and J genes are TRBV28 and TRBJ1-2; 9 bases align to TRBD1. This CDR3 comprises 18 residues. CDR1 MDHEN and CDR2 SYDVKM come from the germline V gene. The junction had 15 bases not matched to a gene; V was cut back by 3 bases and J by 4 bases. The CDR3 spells CASSLRGPLTGGTYGYTF. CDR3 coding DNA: TGTGCCAGCAGTTTGAGGGGACCTTTGACAGGGGGGACCTATGGCTACACCTTC.

The CDR3 nucleotides are TGCGCCAGCAGCCAAGGACAGGGAAGGACTGAAGCTTTCTTT. Translation: CASSQGQGRTEAFF. The J gene is TRBJ1-1, the V gene TRBV4-3, with 7 bases lining up with TRBD1. The CDR3 covers 14 residues. V was pared by 1 base and J by 5 bases, with 4 bases of the junction left unmatched. Germline V gives CDR1 LGHNA, CDR2 YSLEER.

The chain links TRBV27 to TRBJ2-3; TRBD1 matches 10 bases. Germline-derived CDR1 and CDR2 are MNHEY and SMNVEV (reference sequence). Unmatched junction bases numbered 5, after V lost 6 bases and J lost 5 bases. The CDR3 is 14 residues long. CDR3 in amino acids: CASRPGQGVDTQYF. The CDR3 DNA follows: TGTGCCAGCAGGCCCGGACAGGGGGTAGATACGCAGTATTTT.